Presented here are 21 T cell receptor beta chains from one specimen sequenced in a study of blood T cell repertoires in COVID-19. The table came from immunoSEQ multiplex PCR; TCRdb's copy has only in-frame clones and leaves some out. In the table there are 97,000 or so clones, approximately 90% of which are singletons. The specimen was peripheral blood. The receptors were gathered from a man aged 55 to 70 with acute or convalescent COVID-19.

The chain carries TRBV19 and TRBJ1-5, with a weak D call TRBD1 (5 bases). V shed 0 bases and J shed 2 bases, with 11 bases lying between them. Germline V gene sequence: CDR1 LNHDA, CDR2 SQIVND (reference sequence). This CDR3 has 16 amino acids. CDR3 coding DNA: TGTGCCAGTAGTATAGAGCAGGGTTGGGGCAATCAGCCCCAGCATTTT. This encodes CASSIEQGWGNQPQHF. Using reference TRBV19 and TRBJ1-5 for the parts outside the CDR3, the full variable domain is DGGITQSPKYLFRKEGQNVTLSCEQNLNHDAMYWYRQDPGQGLRLIYYSQIVNDFQKGDIAEGYSVSREKKESFPLTVTSAQKNPTAFYLCASSIEQGWGNQPQHFGDGTRLSIL.

The CDR3 sequence is CASSGEGNTEAFF. Here the CDR3 DNA reads TGTGCCAGCTCGGGGGAGGGGAACACTGAAGCTTTCTTT. The V call is TRBV2, the J call TRBJ1-1, with D possibly TRBD1 on 5 matching bases. The CDR3 loop spans 13 amino acids. V gave up 8 bases and J gave up 1 base, with 11 bases separating them. CDR1 SNHLY and CDR2 FYNNEI come from the germline V gene. Looking up the rest from reference TRBV2 and TRBJ1-1 gives the full variable domain: EPEVTQTPSHQVTQMGQEVILRCVPISNHLYFYWYRQILGQKVEFLVSFYNNEISEKSEIFDDQFSVERPDGSNFTLKIRSTKLEDSAMYFCASSGEGNTEAFFGQGTRLTVV.

CDR3 loop: CASSLYGSQETQYF. In DNA, the CDR3 is TGTGCCAGCAGCTTGTACGGGTCCCAAGAGACCCAGTACTTC. This chain links TRBV5-5 with TRBJ2-5, with D uncertain. Germline V gene data show CDR1 as SGHKS and CDR2 as YYEKEE (reference sequence). V lost 1 base to trimming and J lost 1 base, with 8 bases between them. CDR3 size: 14 residues.

The rearrangement links TRBV7-2 to TRBJ1-2; 8 bases map to TRBD1. This CDR3 is built from 13 residues. CDR1 SGHTA and CDR2 FQGNSA come from the germline V gene. V trimming: 4 bases; J trimming: 5 bases; junction bases outside the gene matches: 3. CDR3 sequence: CASSSGQGYGYTF. The CDR3 DNA reads TGTGCCAGCAGCTCAGGACAGGGATATGGCTACACCTTC.

This chain uses TRBV12-2 with TRBJ1-5. TRBV12-2 is assigned pseudogene status. This CDR3 contains 13 residues. CDR3 sequence: CASRLAISEPQHF. The CDR3 nucleotides are TGTGCAAGTCGCTTAGCTATATCGGAGCCCCAGCATTTT.

The table lists this clone with a count of one. J is TRBJ1-1 and V is TRBV10-3; D not resolved. V lost 6 bases and J lost 0, with 5 bases in between. CDR3 size: 12 residues. Germline V CDR1 and CDR2: ENHRY, SYGVKD. The CDR3 region is CAIRGVNTEAFF. As DNA, the CDR3 is TGTGCCATCAGGGGAGTGAACACTGAAGCTTTCTTT.

This clone was counted once. The chain joins TRBV6-2 or TRBV6-3 to TRBJ1-2; the D is unclear. V gave up 5 bases and J gave up 2 bases, with 15 bases separating them. The germline CDR1 and CDR2 sequences are MNHEY and SVGEGT. This CDR3 contains 15 residues. The DNA for the CDR3 is TGTGCCAGCAGTGCACCACAAGGCGGGAACTATGGCTACACCTTC. Translated: CASSAPQGGNYGYTF.

The chain couples TRBV29-1 to TRBJ1-2, with D uncertain. CDR1 is SQVTM and CDR2 is ANQGSEA in the germline V gene. The CDR3 contains 10 residues. Trimming left V 5 bases short and J 4 bases short, with 5 bases between. CDR3 nucleotide sequence: TGCAGCGTTTCGGGCTATGGCTACACCTTC. Protein: CSVSGYGYTF.

The chain combines TRBV6-2 or TRBV6-3 with TRBJ1-2; no reliable D call. There are 15 residues in the CDR3. Trimming removed 5 bases at V and 4 bases at J, with 17 bases between. The germline V gene has CDR1 MNHEY and CDR2 SVGEGT. The CDR3: CASSVFSSVPYGYTF. The CDR3 nucleotides are TGTGCCAGCAGTGTCTTCTCGAGTGTGCCCTATGGCTACACCTTC.

The V call is TRBV5-1, the J call TRBJ2-2; 7 bases agree with TRBD1. Germline V gives CDR1 SGHRS, CDR2 YFSETQ. With V trimmed by 1 base and J by 6 bases, 6 bases remained unmatched. The CDR3 covers 15 residues. In DNA form, the CDR3 reads TGCGCCAGCAGCTTGCCTGAGGGGGCGGCCGGGGAGCTGTTTTTT. Its protein product is CASSLPEGAAGELFF.

This chain links TRBV29-1 with TRBJ1-2; perhaps TRBD1 as D (6 bases). The CDR3 extends over 14 amino acids. CDR1 is SQVTM and CDR2 is ANQGSEA in the germline V gene. The ends were cut back, 6 bases at V and 0 bases at J, with 14 bases in the middle. The CDR3 sequence is CSVARQDSNYGYTF. The CDR3 coding sequence is TGCAGCGTCGCACGACAGGATTCTAACTATGGCTACACCTTC.

For this clone: Other DNA sequences of this sample code for an identical CDR3. This chain uses TRBV7-2 with TRBJ1-1; D unclear. Germline CDR1 is SGHTA and CDR2 is FQGNSA. V lost 1 base, J lost 2 bases, and 8 bases lay in between. The CDR3 covers 14 residues. The CDR3 region is CASSLDRENTEAFF. Written as DNA, the CDR3 is TGTGCCAGCAGCTTAGACAGAGAAAACACTGAAGCTTTCTTT.

This clone was counted once. CDR3 in amino acids: CASRTTAMNTEAFF. CDR3 coding DNA: TGTGCCAGCAGAACCACAGCTATGAACACTGAAGCTTTCTTT. This chain connects TRBV5-4 to TRBJ1-1; no firm D call. Trimming took off 5 bases at V and 0 bases at J, with 11 bases between the two ends. CDR3 length equals 14 residues. The germline CDR1 and CDR2 sequences are SGHNT and YYREEE (reference sequence).

J is TRBJ1-2 and V is TRBV18, with TRBD1 identical over 7 bases. CDR3 length equals 13 residues. Per germline, CDR1 KGHSH and CDR2 LQKENI. Germline trimming cut 3 bases from V and 8 bases from J; bases unmatched to any gene: 6. CDR3 sequence (DNA): TGTGCCAGCTCACCTGGACAGGTTGAAGGCTACACCTTC. Translated, it gives CASSPGQVEGYTF. The complete variable domain, with remaining parts taken from reference TRBV18 and TRBJ1-2, reads NAGVMQNPRHLVRRRGQEARLRCSPMKGHSHVYWYRQLPEEGLKFMVYLQKENIIDESGMPKERFSAEFPKEGPSILRIQQVVRGDSAAYFCASSPGQVEGYTFGSGTRLTVV.

CDR3 DNA: TGTGCCAGCGGGACGACTAGCGGGGGCCCCAATGAGCAGTTCTTC. Its protein is CASGTTSGGPNEQFF. V and J are TRBV6-5 and TRBJ2-1; 12 positions match TRBD2. In germline, CDR1 is MNHEY, CDR2 SVGAGI. Unmatched junction bases numbered 8, after V lost 8 bases and J lost 6 bases. The CDR3 runs to 15 residues.

This chain joins TRBV11-2 and TRBJ2-7; D uncertain. The CDR3 contains 14 residues. The V and J ends lost 4 bases and 4 bases respectively, with 14 bases between them. Germline V gene data show CDR1 as SGHAT and CDR2 as FQNNGV. The CDR3 protein is CASSSEVTIYEQYF. In DNA form, the CDR3 reads TGTGCCAGCAGCTCCGAGGTTACTATTTACGAGCAGTACTTC.

The V gene is TRBV3-1 (or the pseudogene TRBV3-2), the J gene TRBJ1-1; 8 nucleotides align to TRBD1. CDR3 size: 14 residues. J lost 4 bases, V lost 3 bases, and 4 bases had no gene match. Germline-derived CDR1 and CDR2 are LGHDT and YNNKEL (reference sequence). The DNA for the CDR3 is TGTGCCAGCAGCCAGCTACAGGGGGGCACTGAAGCTTTCTTT. Translating gives CASSQLQGGTEAFF.

The chain joins TRBV30 to TRBJ2-3, with 10 bases lining up with TRBD2. Germline CDR1 reads GTSNPN; CDR2 reads SVGIG (reference sequence). The CDR3 is 14 residues long. Unmatched junction bases numbered 7, after V lost 5 bases and J lost 5 bases. The CDR3 loop reads CAWAIAGGGDTQYF. The CDR3 nucleotides read TGTGCCTGGGCTATAGCGGGGGGCGGAGATACGCAGTATTTT.

A single count supports this clone. The chain recombines TRBV9 with TRBJ2-5; 9 bases are a match to TRBD2. The CDR3 is made up of 13 amino acids. Germline V gene lookup returns CDR1 SGDLS and CDR2 YYNGEE. With V trimmed by 2 bases and J by 5 bases, 1 base remained unmatched. The CDR3, as DNA: TGTGCCAGCAGCGTTAGCGGGGGTGAGACCCAGTACTTC. It encodes CASSVSGGETQYF.

This clone was picked up one time. The rearrangement uses TRBV2 and TRBJ1-4; D unresolved. CDR1 SNHLY and CDR2 FYNNEI come from the germline V gene. V was shortened by 2 bases and J by 5 bases, with 9 bases between the two germline ends. The CDR3 consists of 14 residues. Here the CDR3 DNA reads TGTGCCAGCAGTGAACAGGCGGGGAATGAAAAACTGTTTTTT. Protein sequence: CASSEQAGNEKLFF.

V is TRBV6-5 and J is TRBJ2-5, with D possibly matching TRBD1 (6 bases). Trimming shortened V by 1 base and J by 3 bases, and 9 bases separated the two germline ends. The CDR3 spans 14 residues. From germline, CDR1 is MNHEY and CDR2 SVGAGI. CDR3 protein: CASSYWDTKETQYF. CDR3 bases: TGTGCCAGCAGTTACTGGGACACAAAAGAGACCCAGTACTTC.